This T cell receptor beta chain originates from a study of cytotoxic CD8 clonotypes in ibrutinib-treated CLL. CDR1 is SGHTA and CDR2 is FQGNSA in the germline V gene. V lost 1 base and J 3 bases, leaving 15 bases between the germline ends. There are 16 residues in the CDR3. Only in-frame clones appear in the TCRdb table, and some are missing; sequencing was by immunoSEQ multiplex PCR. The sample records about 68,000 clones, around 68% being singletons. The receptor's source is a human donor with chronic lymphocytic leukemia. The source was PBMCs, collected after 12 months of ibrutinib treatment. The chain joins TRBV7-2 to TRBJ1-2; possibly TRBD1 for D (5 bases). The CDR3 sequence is CASSLVGGRGDYGYTF. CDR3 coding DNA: TGTGCCAGCAGCTTAGTGGGCGGCAGAGGGGACTATGGCTACACCTTC.